This T cell receptor beta chain comes out of a study of cytomegalovirus exposure and HLA in healthy donors (dated by TCRdb to between 2016 and 2019). The study in broad terms: An earlier analysis of some 550 of the donors reported about 290 Gb of sequence data and 100 million to 130 million unique TCR beta sequences from some 180 million T cells. Approximately 330 gigabases of sequencing data and roughly 80 million unique TCR sequences made up an early release that covered approximately 620 HLA-typed donors. Of the 398 genotyped donors, about 80% fell in the genetic ancestry cluster associated with self-reported Caucasian donors. The study was designed to test whether signatures of past pathogen exposure could be identified by cataloging public T cell receptors. The T cell repertoires of 700 or so subjects were profiled by immunosequencing and related to cytomegalovirus serostatus. A separate validation cohort of over a hundred different subjects was used in addition to the roughly 670-subject first cohort. To predict cytomegalovirus infection status, the study combined high-throughput TCR immunosequencing, statistical association of individual TCRs with disease status, and machine learning. A later analysis re-examined previously published TCR beta repertoires from just over 650 donors and added high-resolution HLA genotyping to investigate patterns of TCR occurrence. Rather than drawing on any new phenotypic data, the later analysis identified candidate immune exposures from TCR beta sequences and the way those sequences occurred across donors. An earlier analysis of some 600 of the donors applied high-throughput TCR beta sequencing to assess whether each TCR beta V gene segment acted as functional or pseudogenic. Alongside the repertoire data, information on donor age, sex, ethnicity and CMV serostatus was compiled. Genome-wide SNP genotypes for about three fifths of the roughly 670 donors were used in a later genetic analysis, which treated that subset as a discovery cohort. Every discovery cohort repertoire had been produced on one sequencing platform. HLA typing included class I and class II loci at four-digit resolution. The number of typed donors differed by locus: about 620-630 for A, B, C, DRB1 and DQB1; approximately 540 for DQA1; 606 for DPA1; and about 450 for DPB1. About five DR-DQ haplotypes were treated as single units for association and clustering because of strong linkage in the cohort. Among some 400 genotyped donors of the cohort, an average of around 250,000 unique TCR beta nucleotide sequences was sequenced per donor, of which about 18% were non-productive.

This clone showed up just once. There is no known antigen for this receptor. No much larger clone exists at a distance of one base, and base qualities are not known. The cohort consisted of hundreds of healthy bone marrow donors. At the time of sampling, every cohort member was nominally healthy, though immune exposures that went unrecorded were likely present. The donor was CMV seropositive and was included in the group of some 290 seropositive cohort members. A peripheral blood sample was provided by each donor, and peripheral blood mononuclear cells were used for TCR beta sequencing. Genomic DNA was extracted from the blood cell samples with the Qiagen DNeasy Blood Extraction Kit. Receptor amplification or capture employed the immunoSEQ multiplex PCR assay. For the multiplex PCR, a mixture combining 60 forward primers for TCR Vbeta segments and 13 reverse primers for TCR Jbeta segments was used. Amplification of the CDR3 region of rearranged TCR beta genes was performed with a multiplex PCR assay on genomic DNA. On the Illumina HiSeq System, the amplified TCR beta libraries were sequenced as 87-base-pair reads. Concerning the study's data processing: In a later analysis, some 80 million unique TCR beta chains were counted across the 500 to 700 repertoires, and around 10 million of these chains were shared by at least two donors. A nearest-neighbor algorithm error-corrected the raw reads and collapsed the reads into unique sequences, merging closely related sequences to remove PCR and sequencing errors. To assign V, D and J gene segments, CDR3 sequences were aligned to IMGT reference sequences. For a sequence to be retained, a match of at least six nucleotides was required to both a V gene segment and a J gene segment. A rearrangement was called productive if the CDR3 had no stop codons and remained in frame with V and J, and every other rearrangement was called non-productive. CDR3 was defined by IMGT convention, running from the second conserved V-encoded cysteine to the conserved J-encoded phenylalanine. The earlier analysis of a few hundred of the donors excluded any sequence lacking an unambiguous match to a single V gene segment. An earlier analysis of 500 to 600 of the donors classified V segments as functional when productive rearrangements were above 56.7% and as segregating when the standard deviation between donors was above 5%. A statistical classification framework was built for diagnosing cytomegalovirus status from the catalog of TCR beta chain sequences. A later analysis assigned V and J genes by comparing TCR nucleotide sequences with IMGT/GENE-DB human TR gene sequences. In a later analysis, CDR3 sequences and most-parsimonious VDJ recombination scenarios were assigned using the TCRdist pipeline. In a later analysis, every TCR beta chain was defined by the combination of its CDR3 amino acid sequence and its V-gene family, and reads without a unique V-gene family were dropped. To address suspected cross-contamination and a sequencing artifact, a later analysis removed 592 highly shared, low-generation-probability nucleotide sequences. For each public chain, a later analysis derived a clonal expansion index from normalized ranks of inferred template counts within each repertoire. In a later analysis, generation probabilities were computed using a VDJ recombination model fitted to out-of-frame rearrangements, and the results were checked against IGoR. A later analysis scored TCR-TCR, TCR-HLA and TCR-CMV co-occurrence with hypergeometric tests, applying a repertoire-size bias correction to TCR pairs. False discovery rates were estimated in a later analysis by permuting HLA or CMV assignments 20 times. A later analysis grouped co-occurring TCRs with DBSCAN, adding TCRdist sequence similarity when clustering within HLA-allele-positive subsets. For co-occurrence clustering, repertoires with fewer than 30,000 or more than 120,000 public chains were excluded, along with five or six repertoires with anomalous nucleotide sharing. This immuneACCESS table, as held by TCRdb, lists in-frame sequences with V and J called but not all clones. Of the missing ones, under half trace to an unresolved V gene in checked studies; the others have no known cause. The V and J calls and clone size were taken over from that table, and D and trimming were inferred from the DNA. The sample table records about 87,000 clones; under 80% of these occur just once. Approximately 20% of the sample is in the top ten clones.

CDR1 and CDR2 are drawn from the germline V gene: SGHRS, YFSETQ. V and J lose 0 bases and 2 bases, and a span of 12 bases separates them. The CDR3 starts with the cysteine, ends with the phenylalanine, and has 16 residues. Of all the DNA, just the CDR3 is kept, 48 bases in frame from base 1. What the work shows at the level of the full study, not this receptor alone: While some public TCRs were present in many individuals, most TCR sequences turned up only very rarely across donors. Sequencing depth was assumed to be roughly uniform across donors in the presence/absence analyses, though that assumption may not hold. In vitro tests confirmed that a few of the cytomegalovirus-associated TCR beta chains recognize cytomegalovirus antigens. When HLA alleles, especially DR and DQ, strongly co-occurred, TCR associations were difficult to assign to individual alleles. CMV serostatus was the only immune exposure information available for the cohort. A later genetic analysis associated a missense DCLRE1C variant with V-gene and J-gene trimming of TCR beta chains, and an independent cohort replicated the association. In a later analysis, most CMV-associated TCR beta chains were found to appear HLA-restricted, with HLA associations seemingly driven largely by CMV exposure. In the study, around 160 TCR beta chains were listed as associated with cytomegalovirus. Compared with the 666-donor mean, donors in an Asian-associated ancestry cluster had fewer N-insertions in productive TCRs, according to a later genetic analysis. The 87-base-pair reads could not distinguish some IMGT-functional V segments, including TRBV6-2 and TRBV6-3, so those segments were excluded. The authors suggested that the approach could potentially be extended to other disease states and immunological phenotypes. Because counts were too low, about 18 rarely observed V segments, including chromosome 9 orphons, were left out of the earlier analysis of some 600 of the donors. A later analysis found that TCR association rates varied across HLA loci, with DRB1 alleles showing the most associated TCRs and HLA-C alleles the fewest. HLA typing was unavailable for some donors at each locus, so association tests used only the typed subset. A further reported finding was that TCR beta sequences accurately predicted the HLA-A and HLA-B alleles for most subjects in the first cohort. In an earlier analysis of under 600 of the donors, most TCR beta V segments were observed in productive rearrangements about 87% or about 30% of the time, broadly matching IMGT annotations. Cytomegalovirus status was reported to be diagnosed by the classifier with high specificity and sensitivity in both the original and validation cohorts. In a later analysis, HLA-associated TCR beta chains were found to be more clonally expanded and to have lower generation probabilities than equally common non-associated chains. A group of highly shared sequence variants was considered likely to be a technical artifact of the sequencing pipeline. Only TCR beta chains were sequenced in this cohort, and the absence of alpha or paired-chain data limited detectable features. A later analysis reported that several top co-occurrence clusters appeared linked to parvovirus B19, influenza, CMV and Epstein-Barr virus. Linkage disequilibrium might explain the correlated functional status among segregating V segments, but an unknown experimental factor could not be excluded. A later analysis associated 16,951 TCR beta sequences with specific HLA alleles at a false discovery rate of 0.05.

The sequencing sample was made of PBMCs. Here the chain combines TRBV5-1 and TRBJ2-1, with a weak D call of TRBD2 (6 bases match). The sequence came from a man aged 25 to 40 in good health and CMV-seropositive. The sequenced DNA is TGCGCCAGCAGCTTGGTATCCGGGAGAGCCTACAATGAGCAGTTCTTC. Translated, it reads CASSLVSGRAYNEQFF.